These 7 T cell receptor beta chains originate from one sample sequenced in a study of CD8 T cells in Susac syndrome. When the RNA was reverse transcribed, random hexamers were used with an input of about 0.5 to 1 ug. TCRdb re-derived calls from the immunoSEQ multiplex PCR reads in MiXCR, one entry per CDR3 protein. This table holds around 200,000 distinct CDR3 sequences, roughly 94% found once. Material for sequencing was CD4+ T cells from PBMCs. The receptors were sampled from a human donor in good health.

The chain employs TRBV3-1 and TRBJ1-1; D not certain. V was trimmed by 4 bases and J by 8 bases, leaving 11 bases between them. In germline, CDR1 is LGHDT, CDR2 YNNKEL (reference sequence). This CDR3 has 12 amino acids. The CDR3 region is CASSPVGAEAFF. For the CDR3, the DNA is TGTGCCAGCAGCCCGGTCGGAGCAGAAGCTTTCTTT.

This clonotype appeared once. The chain has TRBV27 and TRBJ1-1, with D uncertain. The CDR3 contains 13 residues. Trimming removed 5 bases from V and 8 bases from J, with 15 bases in between. In germline, CDR1 is MNHEY, CDR2 SMNVEV (reference sequence). The CDR3 reads CASSPPTGLEAFF. In DNA form, the CDR3 reads TGTGCCAGCAGTCCCCCCACCGGGCTAGAAGCTTTCTTT.

The chain is built from TRBV12-3 or TRBV12-4 and TRBJ2-5; D is uncertain. V gave up 3 bases and J gave up 1 base, with 9 bases separating them. This CDR3 region has 14 residues. CDR3 in amino acids: CASSFGPIQETQYF. In DNA, the CDR3 is TGTGCCAGCAGTTTCGGGCCTATCCAAGAGACCCAGTACTTC.

In nucleotides, the CDR3 is TGTGCCAGCAGTTACTCGGCCAGCCAAGAGACCCAGTACTTC. This gives the protein CASSYSASQETQYF. This chain connects TRBV6-6 to TRBJ2-5; the D is unclear. In germline, CDR1 is MNHNY, CDR2 SVGAGI (reference sequence). The V and J ends lost 0 bases and 1 base respectively, with 6 bases between them. The length of the CDR3 is 14 residues.

The chain is built from TRBV20-1 and TRBJ1-2; D remains unclear. V gave up 3 bases and J gave up 3 bases, with 11 bases separating them. Germline V CDR1 and CDR2: DFQATT, SNEGSKA (reference sequence). CDR3 length: 13 residues. CDR3 region: CSARTLGDYGYTF. CDR3 in DNA: TGCAGTGCTAGGACACTTGGCGACTATGGCTACACCTTC.

The chain uses TRBV5-1 and TRBJ1-1, with D possibly matching TRBD1 (6 bases). This CDR3 has 14 residues. V was shortened by 2 bases and J by 3 bases, with 11 bases between the two germline ends. Germline CDR1 SGHRS, CDR2 YFSETQ. The CDR3 sequence is CASSFISGDTEAFF. The CDR3 DNA reads as TGCGCCAGCAGCTTTATCTCAGGGGACACTGAAGCTTTCTTT.

This clonotype has just one count. The V call is TRBV3-1, the J call TRBJ2-1; possibly TRBD2 for D (6 bases). The germline V gene encodes CDR1 LGHDT and CDR2 YNNKEL (reference sequence). This CDR3 comprises 16 residues. V shed 4 bases and J shed 0 bases, with 13 bases lying between them. The CDR3 nucleotides read TGTGCCAGCAGCCTTCCGCTAGCGACCTCCTACAATGAGCAGTTCTTC. This gives the protein CASSLPLATSYNEQFF.